Following are 23 T cell receptor beta chains from one sample sequenced in a study of blood T cell repertoires in COVID-19. Method: immunoSEQ multiplex PCR; TCRdb's copy keeps in-frame clones and lacks some. This sample carries roughly 250,000 clones, around 89% of them seen once, and the ten largest clones take about 9.3%. Sequenced input: PBMCs or T cells enriched from blood (not recorded which). The origin of the receptors is a man between 40 and 49 years old who had recovered from COVID-19.

The chain links TRBV10-1 to TRBJ1-3, with 9 bases matching TRBD1. The trim removed 4 bases at V and 2 bases at J, leaving 0 bases unmatched. Germline CDR1 and CDR2: WNHNN and SYGVQD (reference sequence). CDR3 length equals 14 residues. The CDR3, as DNA: TGCGCCAGCAGTGGGGACAGGGCTGGAAACACCATATATTTT. Protein sequence: CASSGDRAGNTIYF.

V usage is TRBV24-1 and J usage is TRBJ2-1; 9 bases agree with TRBD1. This CDR3 has 15 amino acids. V lost 4 bases to trimming and J lost 7 bases; unmatched junction nucleotides: 7. CDR1 KGHDR and CDR2 SFDVKD come from the germline V gene. In nucleotides, the CDR3 is TGTGCCACCAGTGAGTCTCTGACAGGGGGAAATGAGCAGTTCTTC. Amino acids: CATSESLTGGNEQFF.

The V call is TRBV7-9, the J call TRBJ1-2; D might be TRBD1 (5 bases). In germline, CDR1 is SEHNR, CDR2 FQNEAQ (reference sequence). The CDR3 contains 14 residues. Trimming left V 1 base short and J 4 bases short, with 10 bases between. The CDR3 DNA follows: TGTGCCAGCAGCTTAGGGCAGGGAGGCTATGGCTACACCTTC. Residues: CASSLGQGGYGYTF.

This sequence joins TRBV5-4 and TRBJ1-1; tentatively, D is TRBD1 (5 bases). CDR1 and CDR2 from the germline V gene are SGHNT and YYREEE (reference sequence). The CDR3 runs 14 residues. V was trimmed by 4 bases and J by 1 base, leaving 11 bases between them. The CDR3 region has the DNA TGTGCCAGCAGCGACTTTGACAGGAACACTGAAGCTTTCTTT. Translation gives CASSDFDRNTEAFF. The variable domain in full, with the rest retrieved from reference TRBV5-4 and TRBJ1-1, is ETGVTQSPTHLIKTRGQQVTLRCSSQSGHNTVSWYQQALGQGPQFIFQYYREEENGRGNFPPRFSGLQFPNYSSELNVNALELDDSALYLCASSDFDRNTEAFFGQGTRLTVV.

Concerning this clone: A read error may account for a junction end that differs from germline. This sequence joins TRBV12-5 and TRBJ1-1, with D hard to call. The CDR3 is 14 residues long. Per the germline V gene, CDR1 is LGHNT and CDR2 is FRNRAP. The CDR3, as DNA: TGTGCTAGTGGTTTGGTACTGCTGAAAACTGAAGCTTTCTTT. Amino acids: CASGLVLLKTEAFF.

This chain joins TRBV19 and TRBJ2-7, with 8 bases that match TRBD1. CDR3 length: 13 residues. The germline V gene encodes CDR1 LNHDA and CDR2 SQIVND (reference sequence). V shed 6 bases, J shed 0 bases, and the junction held 1 base outside the gene matches. In nucleotides, the CDR3 is TGTGCCAGTAGAGGACAGGGCTCCTACGAGCAGTACTTC. The encoded protein is CASRGQGSYEQYF. Drawing the rest from reference TRBV19 and TRBJ2-7, the complete variable domain is DGGITQSPKYLFRKEGQNVTLSCEQNLNHDAMYWYRQDPGQGLRLIYYSQIVNDFQKGDIAEGYSVSREKKESFPLTVTSAQKNPTAFYLCASRGQGSYEQYFGPGTRLTVT.

The genes are TRBV2 and TRBJ2-5; D might be TRBD2 (6 bases). Looked up from germline, CDR1 is SNHLY and CDR2 is FYNNEI. The V end lost 7 bases, the J end lost 2 bases, and 11 bases lay between the germline ends. This CDR3 region has 13 residues. Here the CDR3 reads CASIGGVQETQYF. As DNA, the CDR3 is TGTGCCAGCATCGGCGGGGTACAAGAGACCCAGTACTTC.

The genes are TRBV11-2 and TRBJ2-5; 12 bases line up with TRBD2. This CDR3 has 15 residues. After removal of 2 bases from V and 4 bases from J, the junction contained 2 bases not matched to a gene. Looked up from germline, CDR1 is SGHAT and CDR2 is FQNNGV. In DNA, the CDR3 is TGTGCCAGCAGCTTAACTAGCGGGGGGCGAGAGACCCAGTACTTC. Translating it yields CASSLTSGGRETQYF.

The rearrangement links TRBV6-2 or TRBV6-3 to TRBJ1-5; maybe TRBD1 (5 bases). The germline V and J ends were trimmed by 2 bases and 6 bases, with 17 bases remaining between them. The CDR3 is 16 residues long. Per germline, CDR1 MNHEY and CDR2 SVGEGT. The CDR3 bases are TGTGCCAGCAGTTACACGATGACAGAATTGGGTCAGCCCCAGCATTTT. Amino acids: CASSYTMTELGQPQHF.

V usage is TRBV21-1 and J usage is TRBJ1-1; TRBD1 reflects the table's D call only, with no check against the DNA. TRBV21-1 corresponds to a pseudogene. This CDR3 has 17 residues. Here the CDR3 reads CASNAGQGVRFDTEAFF. CDR3 nucleotides: TGTGCCAGCAACGCGGGACAGGGGGTTCGTTTCGACACTGAAGCTTTCTTT.

The chain has TRBV28 and TRBJ1-2; a weak D match, TRBD1 (6 bases). V was pared by 6 bases and J by 6 bases, with 20 bases between. This CDR3 has 15 residues. Germline lookup yields CDR1 MDHEN and CDR2 SYDVKM. CDR3 sequence: CASRSNRAPYDGYTF. CDR3 in DNA: TGTGCCAGCAGGTCAAACAGGGCGCCTTACGATGGCTACACCTTC.

The chain is built from TRBV10-1 and TRBJ2-7, with 10 positions matching TRBD1. The germline V gene encodes CDR1 WNHNN and CDR2 SYGVQD (reference sequence). The trim removed 6 bases at V and 7 bases at J, leaving 9 bases unmatched. The CDR3 sequence is 14 residues long. In DNA, the CDR3 is TGCGCCAGCAGCGGGACAGGGGATTTGAGGGAGCAGTACTTC. Protein: CASSGTGDLREQYF.

The chain has TRBV11-1 and TRBJ2-6; D is perhaps TRBD2 (6 bases). Per the germline V gene, CDR1 is SGHAT and CDR2 is FQDESV (reference sequence). CDR3 length equals 16 residues. Trimming pared 5 bases from V and 0 bases from J, leaving 11 bases between. CDR3 bases: TGTGCCAGCAGCAGGGACTCCCTCTCTGGGGCCAACGTCCTGACTTTC. Amino acids: CASSRDSLSGANVLTF.

The rearrangement links TRBV18 to TRBJ2-1; 7 bases match TRBD2. With 5 bases clipped from V and 4 bases from J, the junction kept 8 bases outside the gene matches. Germline CDR1 reads KGHSH; CDR2 reads LQKENI. The CDR3 has 15 residues. CDR3 protein: CASSYGTTTYNEQFF. CDR3 coding DNA: TGTGCCAGCTCATACGGGACTACTACTTACAATGAGCAGTTCTTC.

The chain is built from TRBV25-1 and TRBJ1-2; D call uncertain. CDR3 length: 15 residues. Trimming stripped 1 base from V and 7 bases from J, with 16 bases between. Germline values: CDR1 MGHDK, CDR2 SYGVNS. CDR3 in amino acids: CASSEWRGLVGGYTF. CDR3 in DNA: TGTGCCAGCAGTGAATGGCGGGGTCTGGTCGGTGGCTACACCTTC.

This clone appeared a single time. This chain links TRBV6-5 with TRBJ2-7; 7 bases fit TRBD1. The germline V gene has CDR1 MNHEY and CDR2 SVGAGI. The ends lost 2 bases at V and 6 bases at J; junction bases unmatched: 10. The CDR3 runs to 15 residues. CDR3 residues: CASSYDWTGGGEQYF. The CDR3 DNA is TGTGCCAGCAGTTACGACTGGACAGGTGGAGGCGAGCAGTACTTC.

J is TRBJ1-6 and V is TRBV2; 7 nucleotides line up with TRBD1. J lost 10 bases, V lost 3 bases, and 6 bases had no gene match. Germline V CDR1 and CDR2: SNHLY, FYNNEI. The length of the CDR3 is 14 residues. CDR3 DNA sequence: TGTGCCAGCAGTGACGGACAGGTAGTCTCACCCCTCCACTTT. It is translated as CASSDGQVVSPLHF.

CDR3 in amino acids: CASSLDGLDTEAFF. The CDR3 DNA is TGCGCCAGCAGCTTGGATGGGCTGGACACTGAAGCTTTCTTT. J is TRBJ1-1 and V is TRBV5-1; D is ambiguous. Germline values: CDR1 SGHRS, CDR2 YFSETQ. The CDR3 covers 14 residues. The V end lost 0 bases, the J end lost 3 bases, and 9 bases lay between the germline ends.

CDR3 bases: TGCAGCGTTGAGACTAGCGGGGAGTACGAGCAGTACTTC. This sequence encodes CSVETSGEYEQYF. The rearrangement links TRBV29-1 to TRBJ2-7, with 11 bases lining up with TRBD2. This CDR3 contains 13 residues. Looked up from germline, CDR1 is SQVTM and CDR2 is ANQGSEA. V lost 3 bases to trimming and J lost 4 bases; unmatched junction nucleotides: 2.

The chain joins TRBV13 to TRBJ1-2; D uncertain. This CDR3 has 12 amino acids. V was cut by 2 bases and J by 5 bases, with 6 bases left in between. Germline values: CDR1 PRHDT, CDR2 FYEKMQ (reference sequence). CDR3 loop: CASSLTEYGYTF. The CDR3 coding sequence is TGTGCCAGCAGCTTAACTGAGTATGGCTACACCTTC.

The chain joins TRBV27 to TRBJ1-5; TRBD1 matches at 8 bases. The CDR3 covers 15 residues. The V gene end was trimmed by 5 bases and the J gene end by 2 bases; junction bases not matched to a gene: 5. The germline gives CDR1 MNHEY, CDR2 SMNVEV (reference sequence). CDR3 sequence (DNA): TGTGCCAGCAGTATACAGGGGGATGGCAATCAGCCCCAGCATTTT. Translation: CASSIQGDGNQPQHF.

This chain's CDR3 is CASSPGGILFQRQFF. CDR3 in DNA: TGTGCCAGCAGTCCGGGAGGAATCTTATTCCAACGGCAGTTCTTC. V is TRBV6-5 and J is TRBJ2-1, with 7 bases matching TRBD2. The germline V gene encodes CDR1 MNHEY and CDR2 SVGAGI. The trim removed 5 bases at V and 12 bases at J, leaving 16 bases unmatched. CDR3 length equals 15 residues.

This chain joins TRBV6-2 or TRBV6-3 and TRBJ1-2, with D tentatively TRBD1 (5 bases). The CDR3 runs 16 residues. The germline gives CDR1 MNHEY, CDR2 SVGEGT. V shed 2 bases and J shed 3 bases, with 16 bases lying between them. The CDR3 coding sequence is TGTGCCAGCAGTTACCCTAATGTAGGGGCAGACTATGGCTACACCTTC. It specifies CASSYPNVGADYGYTF.